This is a list of T cell receptor beta chains from one sample in a study of blood T cell repertoires in COVID-19. Sequencing used immunoSEQ multiplex PCR; TCRdb keeps in-frame clones, though not all of them. The table lists about 78,000 clones, approximately 86% of them singletons. Sequencing was carried out using peripheral blood. The receptor source for this set is a man aged 45-65 years with active or convalescent COVID-19. Both conserved end residues are part of each CDR3. D genes are given only for firm matches. The listing skips clone size in some rows; elsewhere it reads once, few, many or a size class.

j_call: TRBJ2-7
v_call: TRBV18
clone_size: .
d_call: .
cdr3_aa: CASSPAGISEQYF
cdr3_nt: TGTGCCAGCTCACCCGCAGGGATTAGCGAGCAGTACTTC

j_call: TRBJ1-4
v_call: TRBV6-5
clone_size: .
d_call: .
cdr3_aa: CASSLQGGAEKLFF
cdr3_nt: TGTGCCAGCAGTTTACAGGGAGGGGCTGAAAAACTGTTTTTT

j_call: TRBJ1-1
v_call: TRBV28
clone_size: .
d_call: TRBD1
cdr3_aa: CASSPTGANTEAFF
cdr3_nt: TGTGCCAGCAGTCCGACAGGGGCGAACACTGAAGCTTTCTTT

j_call: TRBJ2-3
v_call: TRBV12-5
clone_size: .
d_call: TRBD2
cdr3_aa: CASGLGLTSGGTDTQYF
cdr3_nt: TGTGCTAGTGGTTTGGGCTTGACTAGCGGGGGCACAGATACGCAGTATTTT

j_call: TRBJ2-3
v_call: TRBV24-1
clone_size: .
d_call: TRBD1
cdr3_aa: CATRITGADTQYF
cdr3_nt: TGTGCCACCAGAATAACAGGGGCAGATACGCAGTATTTT

j_call: TRBJ1-5
v_call: TRBV6-5
clone_size: .
d_call: TRBD1
cdr3_aa: CASSRGQNSNQPQHF
cdr3_nt: TGTGCCAGCAGCAGGGGACAGAATAGCAATCAGCCCCAGCATTTT

j_call: TRBJ2-3
v_call: TRBV15
clone_size: .
d_call: TRBD1
cdr3_aa: CATSRDMGQGLGADTQYF
cdr3_nt: TGTGCCACCAGCAGAGATATGGGACAGGGGCTGGGTGCAGATACGCAGTATTTT

j_call: TRBJ2-7
v_call: TRBV5-4
clone_size: .
d_call: TRBD1
cdr3_aa: CASRFRQGDGYEQYF
cdr3_nt: TGTGCCAGCAGATTTAGACAGGGCGATGGCTACGAGCAGTACTTC

j_call: TRBJ2-2
v_call: TRBV28
clone_size: .
d_call: TRBD2
cdr3_aa: CASRRGGESGELFF
cdr3_nt: TGTGCCAGCAGGCGGGGGGGAGAGAGCGGGGAGCTGTTTTTT

j_call: TRBJ1-5
v_call: TRBV13
clone_size: .
d_call: .
cdr3_aa: CASSLGPRGASNQPQHF
cdr3_nt: TGTGCCAGCAGCTTAGGCCCGCGGGGGGCTAGCAATCAGCCCCAGCATTTT

j_call: TRBJ2-5
v_call: TRBV7-8
clone_size: once
d_call: .
cdr3_aa: CASSPMDSQETQYF
cdr3_nt: TGTGCCAGCAGCCCGATGGACAGCCAAGAGACCCAGTACTTC

j_call: TRBJ2-7
v_call: TRBV6-5
clone_size: .
d_call: TRBD1
cdr3_aa: CASERRPTGLAEQYF
cdr3_nt: TGTGCCAGCGAAAGACGCCCGACAGGGCTCGCCGAGCAGTACTTC

j_call: TRBJ2-5
v_call: TRBV6-5
clone_size: .
d_call: .
cdr3_aa: CASSYSGLGAQETQYF
cdr3_nt: TGTGCCAGCAGTTACTCTGGGTTGGGGGCCCAAGAGACCCAGTACTTC

j_call: TRBJ2-3
v_call: TRBV5-1
clone_size: .
d_call: TRBD2
cdr3_aa: CASSLVTGGDTDTQYF
cdr3_nt: TGCGCCAGCAGCTTGGTTACCGGGGGGGACACAGATACGCAGTATTTT

j_call: TRBJ1-2
v_call: TRBV29-1
clone_size: .
d_call: .
cdr3_aa: CSVEAEDYGYTF
cdr3_nt: TGCAGCGTTGAAGCAGAGGACTATGGCTACACCTTC

j_call: TRBJ2-7
v_call: TRBV7-9
clone_size: .
d_call: TRBD1
cdr3_aa: CASSPGQDSYEQYF
cdr3_nt: TGTGCCAGCAGCCCGGGACAGGACTCCTACGAGCAGTACTTC

j_call: TRBJ1-5
v_call: TRBV12-3/TRBV12-4
clone_size: few
d_call: .
cdr3_aa: CASSLTENQPQHF
cdr3_nt: TGTGCCAGCAGTTTAACGGAGAATCAGCCCCAGCATTTT

j_call: TRBJ1-1
v_call: TRBV27
clone_size: .
d_call: TRBD1
cdr3_aa: CASNTGGSNTEAFF
cdr3_nt: TGTGCCAGCAACACAGGGGGCTCGAACACTGAAGCTTTCTTT

j_call: TRBJ1-5
v_call: TRBV15
clone_size: .
d_call: .
cdr3_aa: CATSSSWAGSNQPQHF
cdr3_nt: TGTGCCACCAGCAGCTCTTGGGCTGGGAGCAATCAGCCCCAGCATTTT

j_call: TRBJ2-1
v_call: TRBV5-4
clone_size: .
d_call: TRBD1
cdr3_aa: CASSPGQGGAGEQFF
cdr3_nt: TGTGCCAGCAGCCCGGGACAGGGGGGAGCGGGTGAGCAGTTCTTC

j_call: TRBJ2-7
v_call: TRBV29-1
clone_size: .
d_call: .
cdr3_aa: CSVGLAGREQYF
cdr3_nt: TGCAGCGTCGGTCTTGCGGGTCGCGAGCAGTACTTC

j_call: TRBJ2-2
v_call: TRBV5-4
clone_size: .
d_call: TRBD1
cdr3_aa: CASSLARGTGVNTGELFF
cdr3_nt: TGTGCCAGCAGCTTGGCCCGGGGGACAGGGGTGAACACCGGGGAGCTGTTTTTT

j_call: TRBJ1-5
v_call: TRBV2
clone_size: .
d_call: .
cdr3_aa: CASSERGVGMAQHF
cdr3_nt: TGTGCCAGCAGTGAGCGGGGGGTGGGGATGGCCCAGCATTTT

j_call: TRBJ1-5
v_call: TRBV19
clone_size: .
d_call: .
cdr3_aa: CASSTGVNSNQPQHF
cdr3_nt: TGTGCCAGTAGCACCGGAGTGAATAGCAATCAGCCCCAGCATTTT

j_call: TRBJ2-7
v_call: TRBV2
clone_size: .
d_call: .
cdr3_aa: CASSDMGDSYEQYF
cdr3_nt: TGTGCCAGCAGTGACATGGGAGACTCCTACGAGCAGTACTTC

j_call: TRBJ2-7
v_call: TRBV21-1
clone_size: .
d_call: .
cdr3_aa: CARNGTHSYEQYF
cdr3_nt: TGTGCCAGGAACGGGACACACTCCTACGAGCAGTACTTC

j_call: TRBJ2-5
v_call: TRBV6-6
clone_size: .
d_call: TRBD2
cdr3_aa: CASSTSGGREETQYF
cdr3_nt: TGTGCCAGCAGCACTAGCGGGGGTCGAGAAGAGACCCAGTACTTC

j_call: TRBJ1-3
v_call: TRBV9
clone_size: .
d_call: TRBD1
cdr3_aa: CASSDRDRDNGNTIYF
cdr3_nt: TGTGCCAGCAGCGACCGGGACAGAGATAATGGAAACACCATATATTTT

j_call: TRBJ2-7
v_call: TRBV4-1
clone_size: few
d_call: .
cdr3_aa: CASSQAWLGSDYEQYF
cdr3_nt: TGCGCCAGCAGCCAAGCGTGGCTAGGTTCGGACTACGAGCAGTACTTC

j_call: TRBJ2-5
v_call: TRBV4-1
clone_size: .
d_call: TRBD2
cdr3_aa: CASSQEAGGQETQYF
cdr3_nt: TGCGCCAGCAGCCAAGAAGCGGGGGGGCAGGAGACCCAGTACTTC

j_call: TRBJ2-7
v_call: TRBV2
clone_size: .
d_call: TRBD1
cdr3_aa: CASRATGTAYEQYF
cdr3_nt: TGTGCCAGCAGGGCGACCGGGACAGCCTACGAGCAGTACTTC

j_call: TRBJ2-4
v_call: TRBV19
clone_size: .
d_call: .
cdr3_aa: CASMGKGLNIQYF
cdr3_nt: TGTGCCAGTATGGGCAAGGGGCTAAACATTCAGTACTTC

j_call: TRBJ2-7
v_call: TRBV4-3
clone_size: .
d_call: .
cdr3_aa: CASSQDGGGREQYF
cdr3_nt: TGCGCCAGCAGCCAAGATGGCGGAGGGCGCGAGCAGTACTTC

j_call: TRBJ1-5
v_call: TRBV3-1/TRBV3-2
clone_size: .
d_call: .
cdr3_aa: CASSQDRGKNQPQHF
cdr3_nt: TGTGCCAGCAGCCAAGACAGGGGAAAGAATCAGCCCCAGCATTTT

j_call: TRBJ2-2
v_call: TRBV28
clone_size: .
d_call: TRBD2
cdr3_aa: CASSRRSGAGELFF
cdr3_nt: TGTGCCAGCAGCCGACGTAGCGGGGCCGGGGAGCTGTTTTTT

j_call: TRBJ2-1
v_call: TRBV13
clone_size: .
d_call: .
cdr3_aa: CASSSPQEGHSYNEQFF
cdr3_nt: TGTGCCAGCAGCTCCCCTCAGGAGGGCCACTCCTACAATGAGCAGTTCTTC

j_call: TRBJ2-3
v_call: TRBV3-1/TRBV3-2
clone_size: .
d_call: .
cdr3_aa: CASSPRLESDTQYF
cdr3_nt: TGTGCCAGCAGCCCCCGACTAGAATCAGATACGCAGTATTTT

j_call: TRBJ2-5
v_call: TRBV7-2
clone_size: .
d_call: TRBD2
cdr3_aa: CASSTRTSGQETQYF
cdr3_nt: TGTGCCAGCAGCACCCGGACTAGCGGGCAAGAGACCCAGTACTTC

j_call: TRBJ2-6
v_call: TRBV3-1/TRBV3-2
clone_size: .
d_call: TRBD1
cdr3_aa: CASSPGTGGAGANVLTF
cdr3_nt: TGTGCCAGCAGCCCCGGGACAGGGGGGGCTGGGGCCAACGTCCTGACTTTC